One sample yielded the 21 T cell receptor beta chains listed below, sequenced in a study of blood T cell repertoires in COVID-19. Repertoires were generated with immunoSEQ multiplex PCR, while TCRdb's copy carries only in-frame clones and drops some. The table has approximately 200,000 clones, 80% to 90% seen once. The sample consisted of PBMCs or T cells enriched from blood (not recorded which). The source is a woman younger than 45 who had been exposed to COVID-19.

V and J are TRBV19 and TRBJ1-6; TRBD1 might be the D (5 bases). Trimming pared 5 bases from V and 5 bases from J, leaving 19 bases between. Germline CDR1 and CDR2: LNHDA and SQIVND (reference sequence). The CDR3 contains 17 residues. CDR3 nucleotide sequence: TGTGCCAGTAGTCCCCACAGGCCCGGTGGGAATAATTCACCCCTCCACTTT. Its protein is CASSPHRPGGNNSPLHF.

As to this clone: The same CDR3 arises from other DNA sequences in this sample as well. This chain uses TRBV7-9 with TRBJ1-2; possible D gene TRBD1, 5 bases. This CDR3 region has 14 residues. Trimming cost V 0 bases and J 2 bases, with 7 bases left between them. Germline CDR1 is SEHNR and CDR2 is FQNEAQ (reference sequence). As DNA, the CDR3 is TGTGCCAGCAGCTTAGCTGGGGGGAACTATGGCTACACCTTC. Translating gives CASSLAGGNYGYTF.

This clone has just a few counts. This rearrangement joins TRBV5-5 to TRBJ2-2; the match to TRBD1 covers 9 bases. Trimming removed 4 bases from V and 5 bases from J; junction bases left unmatched: 6. CDR1 is SGHKS, CDR2 YYEKEE, per germline (reference sequence). The CDR3 contains 15 residues. CDR3 in DNA: TGTGCCAGCAGCCAAAACGGACAGGGGACCGGGGAGCTGTTTTTT. It specifies CASSQNGQGTGELFF.

This chain connects TRBV28 to TRBJ2-1, with 9 bases identical to TRBD2. The V gene end was trimmed by 5 bases and the J gene end by 0 bases; junction bases not matched to a gene: 29. This CDR3 region has 24 residues. Germline CDR1 is MDHEN and CDR2 is SYDVKM. Here the CDR3 reads CASSSEVLSGTDSSGESSYNEQFF. The CDR3 DNA reads as TGTGCCAGCAGTAGCGAGGTCCTTTCCGGGACAGATTCTAGCGGGGAGAGCTCCTACAATGAGCAGTTCTTC.

The chain recombines TRBV5-1 with TRBJ2-3, with unresolved D. The CDR3 is made up of 14 amino acids. Germline CDR1 SGHRS, CDR2 YFSETQ. Trimming removed 3 bases at V and 4 bases at J, with 12 bases between. The CDR3 here is CASSSHSTPDTQYF. In DNA form, the CDR3 reads TGCGCCAGCAGCTCCCACAGTACACCAGATACGCAGTATTTT.

The chain carries TRBV5-4 and TRBJ2-1, with TRBD2 identical over 11 bases. The CDR3 runs to 15 residues. The V segment lost 1 base and the J segment 8 bases; nucleotides outside the gene matches: 5. The germline CDR1 and CDR2 sequences are SGHNT and YYREEE (reference sequence). The DNA for the CDR3 is TGTGCCAGCAGCTTGAGACTAGCGGGAAAGGATGAGCAGTTCTTC. It yields the protein CASSLRLAGKDEQFF.

V gene TRBV24-1 combines with J gene TRBJ1-4; tentative D call: TRBD1 (6 bases). The CDR3 runs 13 residues. The germline CDR1 and CDR2 sequences are KGHDR and SFDVKD. V lost 4 bases, J lost 7 bases, and 9 bases lay in between. CDR3 loop: CATSEGGGEKLFF. As DNA, the CDR3 is TGTGCCACCAGTGAAGGGGGGGGTGAAAAACTGTTTTTT.

V gene TRBV7-9 combines with J gene TRBJ1-1, with TRBD1 as a possible D gene (5 bases). Trimming took 6 bases from V and 3 from J, leaving 20 bases between them. CDR3 length: 16 amino acids. Per the germline V gene, CDR1 is SEHNR and CDR2 is FQNEAQ (reference sequence). This CDR3 reads CASSFAVGGGHTEAFF. The CDR3, as DNA: TGTGCCAGCAGTTTCGCCGTGGGGGGAGGACACACTGAAGCTTTCTTT.

The genes are TRBV30 and TRBJ1-5, with D tentatively TRBD1 (5 bases). The CDR3 covers 15 residues. V lost 5 bases to trimming and J lost 2 bases, with 16 bases between them. From germline, CDR1 is GTSNPN and CDR2 SVGIG (reference sequence). In DNA form, the CDR3 reads TGTGCCTGGGCAAATGGACAAGGGGGCAATCAGCCCCAGCATTTT. It translates to CAWANGQGGNQPQHF. Looking up the rest from reference TRBV30 and TRBJ1-5 gives the full variable domain: SQTIHQWPATLVQPVGSPLSLECTVEGTSNPNLYWYRQAAGRGLQLLFYSVGIGQISSEVPQNLSASRPQDRQFILSSKKLLLSDSGFYLCAWANGQGGNQPQHFGDGTRLSIL.

J is TRBJ2-3 and V is TRBV10-3; possibly TRBD2 for D (6 bases). V lost 8 bases and J 0 bases, leaving 12 bases between the germline ends. Germline V lookup: CDR1 ENHRY, CDR2 SYGVKD. The CDR3 contains 14 residues. The CDR3 reads CAIRWAGSTDTQYF. The CDR3 nucleotides read TGTGCCATCCGGTGGGCGGGGAGCACAGATACGCAGTATTTT.

The chain is built from TRBV12-3 or TRBV12-4 and TRBJ1-2; D ambiguous. V was cut by 3 bases and J by 4 bases, with 9 bases left in between. The CDR3 is 13 residues long. CDR3: CASSFSQFYGYTF. Written as DNA, the CDR3 is TGTGCCAGCAGTTTTAGCCAGTTCTATGGCTACACCTTC.

The gene calls are TRBV20-1 and TRBJ1-4; TRBD1 matches 7 bases. Germline trimming cut 3 bases from V and 8 bases from J; bases unmatched to any gene: 9. The CDR3 runs to 14 residues. Germline V gene lookup returns CDR1 DFQATT and CDR2 SNEGSKA (reference sequence). The CDR3, as DNA: TGCAGTGCTAGTAACAGGGGAGGCGTAGAAAAACTGTTTTTT. Translated, it gives CSASNRGGVEKLFF.

This sequence joins TRBV5-6 and TRBJ1-4; D unresolved. CDR1 is SGHDT, CDR2 YYEEEE, per germline. V gave up 2 bases and J gave up 7 bases, with 12 bases separating them. The CDR3 runs 14 residues. The CDR3 sequence: CASSFLDYGEKLFF. The CDR3 bases are TGTGCCAGCAGCTTTCTGGACTACGGTGAAAAACTGTTTTTT. Together with reference TRBV5-6 and TRBJ1-4, the CDR3 gives the full variable domain: DAGVTQSPTHLIKTRGQQVTLRCSPKSGHDTVSWYQQALGQGPQFIFQYYEEEERQRGNFPDRFSGHQFPNYSSELNVNALLLGDSALYLCASSFLDYGEKLFFGSGTQLSVL.

The rearrangement joins TRBV7-6 to TRBJ1-4, with D perhaps TRBD1 (6 bases). Germline CDR1 reads SGHVS; CDR2 reads FNYEAQ. V lost 1 base and J 2 bases, leaving 11 bases between the germline ends. The CDR3 length is 16 residues. The CDR3 protein is CASSLVGGRTNEKLFF. CDR3 DNA sequence: TGTGCCAGCAGCTTAGTCGGGGGGCGTACTAATGAAAAACTGTTTTTT.

J is TRBJ2-2 and V is TRBV7-2; 10 bases are shared with TRBD2. The germline V gene encodes CDR1 SGHTA and CDR2 FQGNSA. The ends lost 5 bases at V and 8 bases at J; junction bases unmatched: 5. The CDR3 is 14 residues long. The CDR3 bases are TGTGCCAGCAGCCCACTAGCGGGATTTGGGGAGCTGTTTTTT. Translating gives CASSPLAGFGELFF.

The V gene is TRBV7-9, the J gene TRBJ2-7; 8 bases fit TRBD1. Germline V CDR1 and CDR2: SEHNR, FQNEAQ (reference sequence). The CDR3 consists of 13 residues. Trimming took 5 bases from V and 4 from J; bases not matched to a gene: 4. For the CDR3, the DNA is TGTGCCAGCAGCGGACAGGGAGGTTACGAGCAGTACTTC. It is translated as CASSGQGGYEQYF.

The chain couples TRBV19 to TRBJ2-7, with 7 positions matching TRBD1. Germline CDR1 is LNHDA and CDR2 is SQIVND (reference sequence). This CDR3 is 15 amino acids long. The V segment lost 7 bases and the J segment 0 bases; nucleotides outside the gene matches: 9. The CDR3 DNA is TGTGCCAGTACCCCCCGGCAGGGGGTCTCCTACGAGCAGTACTTC. The encoded protein is CASTPRQGVSYEQYF.

This rearrangement joins TRBV4-1 to TRBJ2-5; the D is unclear. Trimming shortened V by 0 bases and J by 3 bases, and 11 bases separated the two germline ends. Germline values: CDR1 MGHRA, CDR2 YSYEKL. This CDR3 is 15 amino acids long. The CDR3 region is CASSQDLGREETQYF. As DNA, the CDR3 is TGCGCCAGCAGCCAAGATCTGGGCAGAGAAGAGACCCAGTACTTC.

This sequence joins TRBV7-7 and TRBJ2-5, with TRBD1 matching 9 bases. This CDR3 is built from 14 residues. The germline gives CDR1 SSHAT, CDR2 FNYEAQ (reference sequence). J was trimmed by 5 bases and V by 1 base; bases with no gene match: 2. The CDR3 DNA reads as TGTGCCAGCAGCTTAGGGACAGGGGTCGAGACCCAGTACTTC. This gives the protein CASSLGTGVETQYF.

This clone appeared a few times. The chain links TRBV20-1 to TRBJ1-6; 12 positions match TRBD1. CDR1 and CDR2 from the germline V gene are DFQATT and SNEGSKA (reference sequence). V lost 3 bases to trimming and J lost 8 bases; unmatched junction nucleotides: 2. There are 14 residues in the CDR3. The CDR3 coding sequence is TGCAGTGCTAGTGGGACAGGGGGCTATTCACCCCTCCACTTT. It translates to CSASGTGGYSPLHF.

CDR3 DNA: TGTGCCAGCAGCTTATTAAGTACCGGGACAGTCTCCTACGAGCAGTACTTC. It yields the protein CASSLLSTGTVSYEQYF. The V call is TRBV7-9, the J call TRBJ2-7; 7 bases fit TRBD1. In germline, CDR1 is SEHNR, CDR2 FQNEAQ (reference sequence). V lost 2 bases and J lost 0; bases outside the gene matches: 10. CDR3 length equals 17 residues.